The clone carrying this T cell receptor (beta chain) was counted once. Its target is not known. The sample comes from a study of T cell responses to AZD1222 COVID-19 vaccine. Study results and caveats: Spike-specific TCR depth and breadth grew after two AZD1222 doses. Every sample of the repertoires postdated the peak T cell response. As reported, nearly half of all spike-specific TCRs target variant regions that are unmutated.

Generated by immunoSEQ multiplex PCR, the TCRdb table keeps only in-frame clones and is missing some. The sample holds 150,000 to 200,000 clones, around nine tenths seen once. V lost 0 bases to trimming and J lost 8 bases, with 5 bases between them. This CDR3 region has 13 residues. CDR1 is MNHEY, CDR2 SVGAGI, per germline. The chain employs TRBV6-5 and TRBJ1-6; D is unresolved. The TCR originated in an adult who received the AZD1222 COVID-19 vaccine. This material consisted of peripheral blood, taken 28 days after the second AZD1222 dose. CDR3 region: CASSYSEDSPLHF. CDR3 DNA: TGTGCCAGCAGTTACTCAGAGGATTCACCCCTCCACTTT.